This T cell receptor beta chain is drawn from a study of beta chain features in type 1 diabetes. Study outcomes and limitations: People with Type 1 diabetes carried modestly yet significantly shorter TCRB CDR3s in all four CD4+ subsets.

Regarding this clone: Its antigen is currently unknown.

Sequenced material consisted of expressed TCRB transcripts (all of the isolated RNA was reverse transcribed). The assay was immunoSEQ multiplex PCR, and TCRdb's table has in-frame clones only and misses some. The repertoire holds over 600,000 clones, with roughly 12% as singletons. The CDR3 totals 15 residues. Trimming cost V 4 bases and J 4 bases, with 15 bases left between them. The germline gives CDR1 MNHEY, CDR2 SVGAGI. This TCR was recovered from a man aged 25 to 40 with type 1 diabetes. Sequencing was performed on naive CD4+ T cells from blood. This chain connects TRBV6-5 to TRBJ2-3, with D unclear. CDR3 residues: CASSFSGATADTQYF. Written as DNA, the CDR3 is TGTGCCAGCAGTTTCTCCGGAGCAACGGCAGATACGCAGTATTTT.